Below are 9 T cell receptor beta chains sequenced from a single sample in a study of T cell responses to AZD1222 COVID-19 vaccine. Sequencing was performed with immunoSEQ multiplex PCR; in TCRdb, only in-frame clones are kept and a portion is missing. The sample lists about 120,000 clones, about 90% occurring once. The starting material was peripheral blood, obtained on day 0 of AZD1222 vaccination. The source of these receptors is an adult in good health.

The V call is TRBV27, the J call TRBJ1-2, with D hard to call. With 4 bases removed from V and 0 bases from J, the gap between germline ends came to 12 bases. The length of the CDR3 is 15 residues. Germline V gene lookup returns CDR1 MNHEY and CDR2 SMNVEV (reference sequence). The CDR3 protein is CASSSRTQTNYGYTF. The CDR3 region has the DNA TGTGCCAGCAGTTCCCGGACGCAAACTAACTATGGCTACACCTTC.

The chain joins TRBV6-5 to TRBJ2-7; tentative D call: TRBD1 (6 bases). The CDR3 has 12 residues. V was shortened by 5 bases and J by 3 bases, with 8 bases between the two germline ends. CDR1 MNHEY and CDR2 SVGAGI come from the germline V gene. The CDR3 loop reads CASSIQGYEQYF. CDR3 in DNA: TGTGCCAGCAGTATACAGGGCTACGAGCAGTACTTC.

The chain carries TRBV28 and TRBJ2-5, with D unresolved. The length of the CDR3 is 13 residues. Germline loops: CDR1 MDHEN, CDR2 SYDVKM. V dropped 3 bases and J dropped 1 base, with 6 bases sitting between them. The chain's CDR3 is CASSFPAQETQYF. As DNA, the CDR3 is TGTGCCAGCAGTTTTCCCGCCCAAGAGACCCAGTACTTC.

The genes are TRBV28 and TRBJ2-7; 7 bases map to TRBD1. Germline CDR1 MDHEN, CDR2 SYDVKM. The V segment lost 1 base and the J segment 1 base; nucleotides outside the gene matches: 4. This CDR3 is 15 amino acids long. In nucleotides, the CDR3 is TGTGCCAGCAGTTTATTACAGGGGTTGTCCTACGAGCAGTACTTC. This sequence encodes CASSLLQGLSYEQYF.

The chain has TRBV10-3 and TRBJ2-1; TRBD1 is a possible D gene (5 bases). Germline V CDR1 and CDR2: ENHRY, SYGVKD. The CDR3 is made up of 14 amino acids. V was shortened by 6 bases and J by 0 bases, with 9 bases between the two germline ends. CDR3 loop: CAIREQASYNEQFF. The CDR3 nucleotides read TGTGCCATCAGGGAACAGGCCTCCTACAATGAGCAGTTCTTC.

J is TRBJ1-3 and V is TRBV9; D call uncertain. The length of the CDR3 is 16 residues. V lost 0 bases and J lost 4, with 14 bases in between. Germline CDR1 reads SGDLS; CDR2 reads YYNGEE. The CDR3 here is CASSVGPEGSGNTIYF. CDR3 nucleotide sequence: TGTGCCAGCAGCGTAGGACCCGAAGGTTCGGGAAACACCATATATTTT.

Here the CDR3 DNA reads TGCGCCAGCAGTCAGAAGGGGGCTTCCTACGAGCAGTACTTC. Translation gives CASSQKGASYEQYF. The chain is built from TRBV23-1 and TRBJ2-7; TRBD1 aligns across 7 bases. TRBV23-1 is sorted into the ORF group, with uncertain function. This CDR3 region has 14 residues. The V segment lost 3 bases and the J segment 1 base; nucleotides outside the gene matches: 3.

The gene calls are TRBV7-6 and TRBJ2-2, with 9 bases matching TRBD1. Germline CDR1 SGHVS, CDR2 FNYEAQ. Unmatched junction bases numbered 1, after V lost 0 bases and J lost 5 bases. This CDR3 region has 15 residues. Here the CDR3 DNA reads TGTGCCAGCAGCTTAGCGGGACAGGGAACCGGGGAGCTGTTTTTT. The encoded protein is CASSLAGQGTGELFF.

The genes are TRBV6-4 and TRBJ2-2; the D is unclear. This CDR3 contains 13 residues. Trimming took 3 bases from V and 4 from J, leaving 6 bases between them. Germline loops: CDR1 MRHNA, CDR2 SNTAGT. Written as DNA, the CDR3 is TGTGCCAGCAGTGAACTTCCCACCGGGGAGCTGTTTTTT. Residues: CASSELPTGELFF.